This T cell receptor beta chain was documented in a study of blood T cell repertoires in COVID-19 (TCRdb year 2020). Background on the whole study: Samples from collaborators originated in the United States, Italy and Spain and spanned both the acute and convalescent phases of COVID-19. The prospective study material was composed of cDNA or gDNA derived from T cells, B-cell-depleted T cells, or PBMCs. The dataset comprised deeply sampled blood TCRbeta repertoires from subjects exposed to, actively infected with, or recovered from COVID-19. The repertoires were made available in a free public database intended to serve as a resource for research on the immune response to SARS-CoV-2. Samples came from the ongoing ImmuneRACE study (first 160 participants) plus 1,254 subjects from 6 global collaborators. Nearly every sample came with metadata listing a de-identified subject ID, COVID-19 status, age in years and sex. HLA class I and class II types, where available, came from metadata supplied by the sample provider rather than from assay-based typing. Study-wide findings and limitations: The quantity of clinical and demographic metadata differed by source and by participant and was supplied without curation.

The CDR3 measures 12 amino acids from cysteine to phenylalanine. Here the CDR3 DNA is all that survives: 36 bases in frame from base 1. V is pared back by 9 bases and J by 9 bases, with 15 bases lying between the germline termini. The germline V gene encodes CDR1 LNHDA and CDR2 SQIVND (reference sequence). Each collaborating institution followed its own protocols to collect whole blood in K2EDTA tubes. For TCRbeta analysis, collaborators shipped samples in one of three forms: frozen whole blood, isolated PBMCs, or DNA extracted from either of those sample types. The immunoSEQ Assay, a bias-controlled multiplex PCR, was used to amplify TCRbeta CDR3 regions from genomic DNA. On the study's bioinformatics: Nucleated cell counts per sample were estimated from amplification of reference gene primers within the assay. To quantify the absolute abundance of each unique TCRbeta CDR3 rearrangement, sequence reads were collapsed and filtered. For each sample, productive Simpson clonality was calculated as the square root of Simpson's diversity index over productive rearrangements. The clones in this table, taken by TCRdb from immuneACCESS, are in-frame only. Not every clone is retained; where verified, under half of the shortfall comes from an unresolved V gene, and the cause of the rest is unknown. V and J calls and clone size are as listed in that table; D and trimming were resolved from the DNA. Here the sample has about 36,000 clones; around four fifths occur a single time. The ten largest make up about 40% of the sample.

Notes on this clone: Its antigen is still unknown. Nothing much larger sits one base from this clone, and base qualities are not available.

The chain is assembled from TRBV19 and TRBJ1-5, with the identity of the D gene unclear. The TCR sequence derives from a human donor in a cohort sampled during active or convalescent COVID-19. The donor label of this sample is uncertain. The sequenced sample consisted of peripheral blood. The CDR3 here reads CASQSAPGPQHF. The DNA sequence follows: TGTGCCAGCCAGTCGGCCCCGGGGCCCCAGCATTTT. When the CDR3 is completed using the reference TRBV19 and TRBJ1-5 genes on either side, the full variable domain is DGGITQSPKYLFRKEGQNVTLSCEQNLNHDAMYWYRQDPGQGLRLIYYSQIVNDFQKGDIAEGYSVSREKKESFPLTVTSAQKNPTAFYLCASQSAPGPQHFGDGTRLSIL.